A selection of T cell receptor beta chains follows, all from one sample in a study of blood T cell repertoires in COVID-19. Profiling relied on immunoSEQ multiplex PCR, and the TCRdb table lists in-frame clones only, not all of them. The table lists 450,000 to 600,000 clones, roughly 90% of them singletons. The material sequenced was PBMCs or T cells enriched from blood (not recorded which). The receptors were sampled from a woman between 18 and 29 years old who had recovered from COVID-19. The CDR3 runs from the conserved cysteine through the conserved F or W. Fields, in order: CDR3 DNA, CDR3 protein, J gene, V gene, clone size, D gene. A D gene is named only where the DNA matches it firmly. Some rows mark clone size as missing; the rest say once, few, many or name a class of expanded clone.

DNA: TGCGCCAGCAGCTCCCTTTCGGGGGGCACTGAAGCTTTCTTT; CDR3: CASSSLSGGTEAFF; J: TRBJ1-1; V: TRBV5-1; size: .; D: .
DNA: TGTGCCAGCAGCTTAGTGTACAGCTCCTACGAGCAGTACTTC; CDR3: CASSLVYSSYEQYF; J: TRBJ2-7; V: TRBV5-5; size: .; D: .
DNA: TGTGCCAGCTCACCAAGCGTGACAGTTTACGAGCAGTACTTC; CDR3: CASSPSVTVYEQYF; J: TRBJ2-7; V: TRBV18; size: .; D: .
DNA: TGTGCCAGCAGCTACGGGGGCTCCTACGAGCAGTACTTC; CDR3: CASSYGGSYEQYF; J: TRBJ2-7; V: TRBV7-9; size: .; D: .
DNA: TGTGCCAGCAGTCTCGACAGGGGTGGGACTGAAGCTTTCTTT; CDR3: CASSLDRGGTEAFF; J: TRBJ1-1; V: TRBV6-4; size: .; D: TRBD1
DNA: TGTGCCAGCAGTTATACGGGACAGGTATGGAACAATCAGCCCCAGCATTTT; CDR3: CASSYTGQVWNNQPQHF; J: TRBJ1-5; V: TRBV6-2/TRBV6-3; size: .; D: TRBD1
DNA: TGTGCCAGCAGTTCTAATTGGTTGGGCAGGTGGAACACCGGGGAGCTGTTTTTT; CDR3: CASSSNWLGRWNTGELFF; J: TRBJ2-2; V: TRBV28; size: .; D: .
DNA: TGCGCCAGCAGCTTGGCGCGGGACGACGAAACTTTCTTT; CDR3: CASSLARDDETFF; J: TRBJ1-1; V: TRBV5-1; size: .; D: .
DNA: TGTGCCAGCAGCTTCCCGACAGGGCGGGTTGAAAAACTGTTTTTT; CDR3: CASSFPTGRVEKLFF; J: TRBJ1-4; V: TRBV7-2; size: once; D: TRBD1
DNA: TGTGCTAGTGTCGGGACTAGCGGGACCTACGAGCAGTACTTC; CDR3: CASVGTSGTYEQYF; J: TRBJ2-7; V: TRBV12-5; size: .; D: TRBD2
DNA: TGTGCCAGCAGCGTTCAGGTGACCACTGAAGCTTTCTTT; CDR3: CASSVQVTTEAFF; J: TRBJ1-1; V: TRBV9; size: .; D: .
DNA: TGTGCAAGTCGCTTCATCTTGGGACAGGGAATCGGCTACACCTTC; CDR3: CASRFILGQGIGYTF; J: TRBJ1-2; V: TRBV12-2; size: .; D: .
DNA: TGTGCCAGCAGCCAAGAGGGACAGGGGGCGCGTTCACCCCTCCACTTT; CDR3: CASSQEGQGARSPLHF; J: TRBJ1-6; V: TRBV14; size: .; D: TRBD1
DNA: TGTGCCAGCAGTTGGACGCCGAACAGGGGAGGCACTGAAGCTTTCTTT; CDR3: CASSWTPNRGGTEAFF; J: TRBJ1-1; V: TRBV6-5; size: .; D: TRBD1
DNA: TGTGCCAGCAGTTTAGGGGGCCGAGGGGGTTATTCGTACTTC; CDR3: CASSLGGRGGYSYF; J: TRBJ2-5; V: TRBV28; size: .; D: .
DNA: TGTGCCAGCAGTCGGGACAGCCAGAACACTGAAGCTTTCTTT; CDR3: CASSRDSQNTEAFF; J: TRBJ1-1; V: TRBV2; size: .; D: TRBD1
DNA: TGTGCCAGCAGCTTAGTCAGCAGGGCTGACGAGCAGTACTTC; CDR3: CASSLVSRADEQYF; J: TRBJ2-7; V: TRBV7-9; size: few; D: .
DNA: TGTGCCAGCAGTCCCGGGACAGGGCGCACTGAAGCTTTCTTT; CDR3: CASSPGTGRTEAFF; J: TRBJ1-1; V: TRBV6-2/TRBV6-3; size: .; D: TRBD1
DNA: TGTGCCAGCATCCTCGGGAGCTCTGGAAACACCATATATTTT; CDR3: CASILGSSGNTIYF; J: TRBJ1-3; V: TRBV2; size: once; D: .
DNA: TGTGCCAGCAGCCTCCGGGACAGCGACAATGAGCAGTTCTTC; CDR3: CASSLRDSDNEQFF; J: TRBJ2-1; V: TRBV3-1/TRBV3-2; size: .; D: TRBD1
DNA: TGCGCCAGCAGCCAAGTCGGCGGAGGGAATGAGCAGTTCTTC; CDR3: CASSQVGGGNEQFF; J: TRBJ2-1; V: TRBV4-1; size: .; D: .
DNA: TGTGCCAGCAGCCAAGAAGCTAGCGGGGGGGGCTCCGAGCAGTTCTTC; CDR3: CASSQEASGGGSEQFF; J: TRBJ2-1; V: TRBV4-2; size: once; D: TRBD2
DNA: TGTGCCATCAGTGAGGGCCAGTTTAATCAGCCCCAGCATTTT; CDR3: CAISEGQFNQPQHF; J: TRBJ1-5; V: TRBV10-3; size: .; D: .
DNA: TGCGCCAGCAGCTGGGGACAGGGGGTCACTGAAGCTTTCTTT; CDR3: CASSWGQGVTEAFF; J: TRBJ1-1; V: TRBV5-1; size: .; D: TRBD1
DNA: TGTGCCAGCAGTGCCCAAGGGACAGGGAGGAATCAGCCCCAGCATTTT; CDR3: CASSAQGTGRNQPQHF; J: TRBJ1-5; V: TRBV27; size: few; D: TRBD1
DNA: TGTGCCAGCAGTCTCTACCGGGACACCTACGAGCAGTACTTC; CDR3: CASSLYRDTYEQYF; J: TRBJ2-7; V: TRBV27; size: once; D: .